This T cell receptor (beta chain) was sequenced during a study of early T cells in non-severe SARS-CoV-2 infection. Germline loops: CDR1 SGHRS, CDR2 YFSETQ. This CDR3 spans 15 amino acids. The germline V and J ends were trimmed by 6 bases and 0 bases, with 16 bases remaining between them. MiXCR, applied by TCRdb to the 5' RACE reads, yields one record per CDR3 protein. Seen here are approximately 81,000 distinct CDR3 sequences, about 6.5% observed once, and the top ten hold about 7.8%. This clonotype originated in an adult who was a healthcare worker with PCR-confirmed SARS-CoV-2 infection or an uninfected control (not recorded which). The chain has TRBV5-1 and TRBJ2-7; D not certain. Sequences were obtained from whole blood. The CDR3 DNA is TGCGCCAGCACCCTACAACCGCTGAGCTCCTACGAGCAGTACTTC. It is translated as CASTLQPLSSYEQYF.